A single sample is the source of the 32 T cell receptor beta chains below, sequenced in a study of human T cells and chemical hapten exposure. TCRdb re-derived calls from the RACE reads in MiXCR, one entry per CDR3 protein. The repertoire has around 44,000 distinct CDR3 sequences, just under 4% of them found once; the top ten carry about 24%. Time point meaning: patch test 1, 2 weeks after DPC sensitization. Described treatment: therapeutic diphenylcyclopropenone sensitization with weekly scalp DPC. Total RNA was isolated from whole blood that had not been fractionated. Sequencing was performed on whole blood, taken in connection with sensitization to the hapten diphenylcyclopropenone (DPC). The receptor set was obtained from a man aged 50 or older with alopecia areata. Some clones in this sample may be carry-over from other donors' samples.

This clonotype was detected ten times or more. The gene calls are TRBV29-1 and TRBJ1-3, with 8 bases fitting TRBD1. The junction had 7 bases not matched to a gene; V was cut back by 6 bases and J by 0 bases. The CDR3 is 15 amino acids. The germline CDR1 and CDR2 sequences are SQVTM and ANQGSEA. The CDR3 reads CSVVQGVPSGNTIYF. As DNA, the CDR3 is TGCAGCGTCGTACAGGGGGTACCCTCTGGAAACACCATATATTTT.

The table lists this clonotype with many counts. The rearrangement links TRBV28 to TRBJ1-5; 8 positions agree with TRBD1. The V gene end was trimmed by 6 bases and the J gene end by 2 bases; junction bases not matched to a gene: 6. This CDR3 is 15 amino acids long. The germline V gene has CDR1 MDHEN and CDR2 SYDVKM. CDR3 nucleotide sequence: TGTGCCAGCAGGACAGGGGCGGCGGGCAATCAGCCCCAGCATTTT. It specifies CASRTGAAGNQPQHF. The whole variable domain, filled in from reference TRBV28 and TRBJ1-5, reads DVKVTQSSRYLVKRTGEKVFLECVQDMDHENMFWYRQDPGLGLRLIYFSYDVKMKEKGDIPEGYSVSREKKERFSLILESASTNQTSMYLCASRTGAAGNQPQHFGDGTRLSIL.

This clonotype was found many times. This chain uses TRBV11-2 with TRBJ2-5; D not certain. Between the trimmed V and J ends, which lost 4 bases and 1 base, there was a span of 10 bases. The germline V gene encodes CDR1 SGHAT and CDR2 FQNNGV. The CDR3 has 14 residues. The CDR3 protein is CASSYPNVQETQYF. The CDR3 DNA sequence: TGTGCCAGCAGCTACCCGAATGTCCAAGAGACCCAGTACTTC.

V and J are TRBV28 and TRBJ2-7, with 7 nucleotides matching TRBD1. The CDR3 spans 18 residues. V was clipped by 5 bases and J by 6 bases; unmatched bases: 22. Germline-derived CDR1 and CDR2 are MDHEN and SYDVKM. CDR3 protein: CASSGPPGQPPPGSEQYF. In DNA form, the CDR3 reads TGTGCCAGCAGTGGACCACCGGGACAGCCACCGCCGGGATCCGAGCAGTACTTC. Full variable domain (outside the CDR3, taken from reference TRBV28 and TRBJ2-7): DVKVTQSSRYLVKRTGEKVFLECVQDMDHENMFWYRQDPGLGLRLIYFSYDVKMKEKGDIPEGYSVSREKKERFSLILESASTNQTSMYLCASSGPPGQPPPGSEQYFGPGTRLTVT.

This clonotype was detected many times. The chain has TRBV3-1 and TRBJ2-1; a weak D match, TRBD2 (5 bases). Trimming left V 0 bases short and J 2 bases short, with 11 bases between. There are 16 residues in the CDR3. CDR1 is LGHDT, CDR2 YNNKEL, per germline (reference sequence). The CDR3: CASSQEKAVTYNEQFF. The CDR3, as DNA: TGTGCCAGCAGCCAAGAAAAAGCGGTAACCTACAATGAGCAGTTCTTC.

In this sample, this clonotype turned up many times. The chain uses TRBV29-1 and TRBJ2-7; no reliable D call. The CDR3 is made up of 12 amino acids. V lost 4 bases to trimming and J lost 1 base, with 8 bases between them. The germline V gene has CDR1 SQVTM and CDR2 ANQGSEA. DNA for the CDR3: TGCAGCGTTGGAGGCAATTCCTACGAGCAGTACTTC. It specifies CSVGGNSYEQYF.

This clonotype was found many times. For the CDR3, the DNA is TGCGCCAGCAGCTTGGGGCACGGGAATCAGCCCCAGCATTTT. It is translated as CASSLGHGNQPQHF. This chain links TRBV5-1 with TRBJ1-5; unclear D gene. V gave up 0 bases and J gave up 4 bases, with 8 bases separating them. The CDR3 consists of 14 residues. Germline V lookup: CDR1 SGHRS, CDR2 YFSETQ.

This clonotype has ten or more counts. In nucleotides, the CDR3 is TGTGCCAGCAGGGGCGGTACTTCGTATGGGGCCAACGTCCTGACTTTC. Residues: CASRGGTSYGANVLTF. V gene TRBV7-2 combines with J gene TRBJ2-6; no firm D call. The CDR3 loop spans 16 amino acids. The V gene lost 6 bases and the J gene lost 3 bases, with 15 bases spanning the gap. Looked up from germline, CDR1 is SGHTA and CDR2 is FQGNSA.

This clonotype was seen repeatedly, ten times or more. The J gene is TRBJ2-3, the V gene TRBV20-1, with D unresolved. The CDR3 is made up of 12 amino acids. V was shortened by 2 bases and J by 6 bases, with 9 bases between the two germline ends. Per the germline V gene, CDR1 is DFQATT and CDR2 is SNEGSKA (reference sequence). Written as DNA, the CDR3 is TGCAGTGCTAGAATGGGTGCCGATACGCAGTATTTT. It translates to CSARMGADTQYF.

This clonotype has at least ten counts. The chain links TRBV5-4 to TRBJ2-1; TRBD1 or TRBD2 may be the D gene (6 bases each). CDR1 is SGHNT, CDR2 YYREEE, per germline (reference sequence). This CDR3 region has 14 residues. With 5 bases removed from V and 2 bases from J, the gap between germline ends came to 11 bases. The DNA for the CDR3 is TGTGCCAGCAGGCTAGGGGGGACCTACAATGAGCAGTTCTTC. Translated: CASRLGGTYNEQFF.

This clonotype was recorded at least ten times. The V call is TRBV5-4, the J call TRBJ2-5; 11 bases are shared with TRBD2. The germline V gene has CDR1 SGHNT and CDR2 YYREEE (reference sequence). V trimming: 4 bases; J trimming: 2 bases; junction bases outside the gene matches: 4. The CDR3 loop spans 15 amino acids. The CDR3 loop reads CASSGTSGGQETQYF. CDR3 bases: TGTGCCAGCAGCGGGACTAGCGGAGGACAAGAGACCCAGTACTTC.

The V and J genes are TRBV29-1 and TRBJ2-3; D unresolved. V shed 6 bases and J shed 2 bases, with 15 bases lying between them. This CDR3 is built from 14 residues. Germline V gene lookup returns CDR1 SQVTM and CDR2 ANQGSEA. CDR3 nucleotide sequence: TGCAGCGTACTGGAAGGCCTTAACACAGATACGCAGTATTTT. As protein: CSVLEGLNTDTQYF.

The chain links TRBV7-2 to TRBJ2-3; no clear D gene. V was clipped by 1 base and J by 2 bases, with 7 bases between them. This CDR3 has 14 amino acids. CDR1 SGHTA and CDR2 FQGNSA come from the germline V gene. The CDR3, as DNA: TGTGCCAGCAGCTTAGTGAGGACCACAGATACGCAGTATTTT. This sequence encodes CASSLVRTTDTQYF.

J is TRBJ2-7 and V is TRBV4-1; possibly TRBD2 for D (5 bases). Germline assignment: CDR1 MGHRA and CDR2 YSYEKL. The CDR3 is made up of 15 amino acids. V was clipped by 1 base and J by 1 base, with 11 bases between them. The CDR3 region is CASSQAWPGSYEQYF. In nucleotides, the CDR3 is TGCGCCAGCAGCCAAGCCTGGCCGGGGTCCTACGAGCAGTACTTC.

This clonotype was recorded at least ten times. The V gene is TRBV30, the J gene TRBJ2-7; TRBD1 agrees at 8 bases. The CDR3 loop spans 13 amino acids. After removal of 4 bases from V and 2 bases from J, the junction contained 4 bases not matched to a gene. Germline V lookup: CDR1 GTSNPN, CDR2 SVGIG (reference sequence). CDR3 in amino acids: CAWNPGQAYEQYF. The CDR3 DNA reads TGTGCCTGGAATCCGGGACAGGCCTACGAGCAGTACTTC.

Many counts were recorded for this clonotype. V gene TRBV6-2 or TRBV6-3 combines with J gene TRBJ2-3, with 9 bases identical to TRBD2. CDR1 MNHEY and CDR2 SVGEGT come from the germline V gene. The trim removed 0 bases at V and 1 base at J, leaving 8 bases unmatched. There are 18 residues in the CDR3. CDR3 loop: CASSYSVSGRNCTDTQYF. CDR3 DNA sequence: TGTGCCAGCAGTTACTCTGTTAGCGGGAGAAACTGCACAGATACGCAGTATTTT.

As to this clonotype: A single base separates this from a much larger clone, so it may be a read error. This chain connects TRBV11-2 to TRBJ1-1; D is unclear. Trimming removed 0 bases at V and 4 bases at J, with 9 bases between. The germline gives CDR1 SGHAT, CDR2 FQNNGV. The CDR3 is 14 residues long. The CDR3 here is CASSLDGLCTEAFF. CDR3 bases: TGTGCCAGCAGCTTAGATGGGCTGTGCACTGAAGCTTTCTTT.

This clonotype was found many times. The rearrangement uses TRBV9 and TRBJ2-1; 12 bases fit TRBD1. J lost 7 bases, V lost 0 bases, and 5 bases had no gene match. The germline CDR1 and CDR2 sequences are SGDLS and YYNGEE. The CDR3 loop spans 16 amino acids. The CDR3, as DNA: TGTGCCAGCAGCGTAGGGGGGACAGGGGGCTTGAATGAGCAGTTCTTC. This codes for CASSVGGTGGLNEQFF.

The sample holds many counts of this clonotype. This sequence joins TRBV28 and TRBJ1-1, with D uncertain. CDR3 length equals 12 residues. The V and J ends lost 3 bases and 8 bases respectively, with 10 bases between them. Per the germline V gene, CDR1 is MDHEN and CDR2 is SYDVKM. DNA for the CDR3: TGTGCCAGCAGTTTTAGTCGAGCCGAAGCTTTCTTT. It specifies CASSFSRAEAFF. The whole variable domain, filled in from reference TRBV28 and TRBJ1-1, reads DVKVTQSSRYLVKRTGEKVFLECVQDMDHENMFWYRQDPGLGLRLIYFSYDVKMKEKGDIPEGYSVSREKKERFSLILESASTNQTSMYLCASSFSRAEAFFGQGTRLTVV.

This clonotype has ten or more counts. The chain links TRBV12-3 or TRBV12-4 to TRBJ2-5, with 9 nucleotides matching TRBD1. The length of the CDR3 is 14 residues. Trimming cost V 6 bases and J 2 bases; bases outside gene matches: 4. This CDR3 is CASSPGQGQETQYF. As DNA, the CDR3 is TGTGCCAGCAGCCCGGGACAGGGTCAAGAGACCCAGTACTTC.

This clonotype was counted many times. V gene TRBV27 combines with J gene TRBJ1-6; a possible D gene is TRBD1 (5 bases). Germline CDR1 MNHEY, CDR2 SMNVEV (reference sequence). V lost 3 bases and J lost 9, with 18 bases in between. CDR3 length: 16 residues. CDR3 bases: TGTGCCAGCAGTTTCCTAGGAGCGGAGGGGACTTCACCCCTCCACTTT. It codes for CASSFLGAEGTSPLHF.

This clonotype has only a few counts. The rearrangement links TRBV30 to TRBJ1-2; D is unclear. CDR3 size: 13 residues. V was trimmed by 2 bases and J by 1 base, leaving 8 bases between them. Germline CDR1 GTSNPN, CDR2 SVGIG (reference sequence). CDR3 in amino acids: CAWSRDHNYGYTF. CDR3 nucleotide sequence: TGTGCCTGGAGTCGTGACCATAACTATGGCTACACCTTC.

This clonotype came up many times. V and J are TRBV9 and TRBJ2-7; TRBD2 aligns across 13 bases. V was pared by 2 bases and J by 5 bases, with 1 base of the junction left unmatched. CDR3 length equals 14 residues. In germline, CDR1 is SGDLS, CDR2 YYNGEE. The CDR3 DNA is TGTGCCAGCAGCGTGGGACTAGCGGGGAACGAGCAGTACTTC. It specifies CASSVGLAGNEQYF.

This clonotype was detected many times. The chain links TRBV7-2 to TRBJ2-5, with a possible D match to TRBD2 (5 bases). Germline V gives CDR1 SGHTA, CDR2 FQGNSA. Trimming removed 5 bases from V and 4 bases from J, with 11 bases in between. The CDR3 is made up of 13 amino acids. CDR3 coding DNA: TGTGCCAGCAGCCTACTAGGCCCAGAGACCCAGTACTTC. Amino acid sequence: CASSLLGPETQYF.

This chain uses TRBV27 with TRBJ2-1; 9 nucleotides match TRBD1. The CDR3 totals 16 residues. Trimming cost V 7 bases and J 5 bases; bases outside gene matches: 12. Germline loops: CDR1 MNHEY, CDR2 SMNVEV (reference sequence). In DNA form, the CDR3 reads TGTGCCAGCACGCAGTGGGGGACAGGGTCCAACAATGAGCAGTTCTTC. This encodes CASTQWGTGSNNEQFF.

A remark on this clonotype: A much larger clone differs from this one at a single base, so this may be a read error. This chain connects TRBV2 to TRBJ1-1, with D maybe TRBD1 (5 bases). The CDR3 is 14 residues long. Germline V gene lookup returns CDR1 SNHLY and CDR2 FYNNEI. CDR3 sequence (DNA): TGTGGCAGCATTGAACAGTTCTTGGGGACCGGAGCTTTCTTT. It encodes CGSIEQFLGTGAFF.

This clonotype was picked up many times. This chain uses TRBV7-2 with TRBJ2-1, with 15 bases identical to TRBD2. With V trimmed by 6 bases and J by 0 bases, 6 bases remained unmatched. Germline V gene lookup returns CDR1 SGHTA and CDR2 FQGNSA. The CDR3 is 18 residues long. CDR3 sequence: CASRLGTSGRSSYNEQFF. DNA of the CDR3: TGTGCCAGCAGACTCGGGACTAGCGGGAGGAGCTCCTACAATGAGCAGTTCTTC.

The CDR3 loop reads CASSPNSGGRSNQPQHF. The CDR3, as DNA: TGTGCCAGCAGCCCTAACTCCGGGGGACGGAGCAATCAGCCCCAGCATTTT. The chain uses TRBV3-1 and TRBJ1-5; TRBD1 is a possible D gene (5 bases). The germline gives CDR1 LGHDT, CDR2 YNNKEL (reference sequence). The CDR3 loop spans 17 amino acids. Trimming pared 4 bases from V and 1 base from J, leaving 17 bases between.

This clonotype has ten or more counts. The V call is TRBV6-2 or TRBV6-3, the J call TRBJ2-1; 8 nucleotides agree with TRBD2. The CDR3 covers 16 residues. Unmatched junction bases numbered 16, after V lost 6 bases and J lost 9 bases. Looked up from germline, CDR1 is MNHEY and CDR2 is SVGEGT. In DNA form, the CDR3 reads TGTGCCAGCAGCCTACGGCCGTCGGGAGGGTTAGTTGAGCAGTTCTTC. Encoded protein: CASSLRPSGGLVEQFF.

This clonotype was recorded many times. DNA for the CDR3: TGTGCCAGCAGTCGCCGGGGGACAGGGGGCGCCGGCAATCAGCCCCAGCATTTT. It codes for CASSRRGTGGAGNQPQHF. The rearrangement joins TRBV6-6 to TRBJ1-5; 12 bases match TRBD1. Per the germline V gene, CDR1 is MNHNY and CDR2 is SVGAGI (reference sequence). The J segment lost 2 bases and the V segment lost 5 bases, leaving 10 bases of the junction unmatched. The CDR3 runs to 18 residues.

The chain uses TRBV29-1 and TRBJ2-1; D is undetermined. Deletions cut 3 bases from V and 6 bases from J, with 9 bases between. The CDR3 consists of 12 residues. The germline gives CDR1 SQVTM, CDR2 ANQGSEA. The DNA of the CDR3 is TGCAGCGTTGAGAGAGGTACCAATGAGCAGTTCTTC. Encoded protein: CSVERGTNEQFF.

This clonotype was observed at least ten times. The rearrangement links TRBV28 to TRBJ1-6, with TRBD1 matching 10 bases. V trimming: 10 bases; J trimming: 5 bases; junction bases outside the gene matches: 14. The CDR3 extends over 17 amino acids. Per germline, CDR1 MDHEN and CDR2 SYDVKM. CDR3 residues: CATRGGQGTRNNSPLHF. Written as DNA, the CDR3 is TGTGCCACCCGTGGGGGACAGGGGACCCGTAATAATTCACCCCTCCACTTT.